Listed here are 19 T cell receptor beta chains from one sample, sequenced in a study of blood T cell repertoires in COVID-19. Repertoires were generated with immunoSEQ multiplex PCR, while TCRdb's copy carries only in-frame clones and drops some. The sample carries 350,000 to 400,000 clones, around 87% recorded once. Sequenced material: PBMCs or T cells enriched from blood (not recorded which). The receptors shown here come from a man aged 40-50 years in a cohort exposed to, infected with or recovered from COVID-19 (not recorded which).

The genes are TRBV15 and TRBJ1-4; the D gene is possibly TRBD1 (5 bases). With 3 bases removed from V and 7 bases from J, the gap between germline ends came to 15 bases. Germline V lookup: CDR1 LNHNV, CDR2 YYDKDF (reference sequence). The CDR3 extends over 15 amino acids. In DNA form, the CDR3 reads TGTGCCACCAGCAGCCCTGGGGGGGGTCGTGAAAAACTGTTTTTT. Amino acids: CATSSPGGGREKLFF.

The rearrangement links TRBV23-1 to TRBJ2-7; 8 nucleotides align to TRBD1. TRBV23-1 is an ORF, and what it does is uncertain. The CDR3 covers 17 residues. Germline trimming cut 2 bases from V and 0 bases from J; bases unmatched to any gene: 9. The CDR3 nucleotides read TGCGCCAGCAGTCAAATGGGGGACAGGCCGAGCTCCTACGAGCAGTACTTC. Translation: CASSQMGDRPSSYEQYF.

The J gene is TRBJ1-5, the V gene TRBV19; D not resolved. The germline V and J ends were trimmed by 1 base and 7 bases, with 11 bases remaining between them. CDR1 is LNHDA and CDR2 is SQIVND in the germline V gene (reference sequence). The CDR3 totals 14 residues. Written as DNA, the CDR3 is TGTGCCAGTAGTATAGCGGGAGGCCGGCAGCCCCAGCATTTT. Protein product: CASSIAGGRQPQHF.

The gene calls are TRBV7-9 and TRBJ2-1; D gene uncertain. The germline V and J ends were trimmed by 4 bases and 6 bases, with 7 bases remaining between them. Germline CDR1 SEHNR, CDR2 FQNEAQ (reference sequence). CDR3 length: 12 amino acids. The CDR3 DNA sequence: TGTGCCAGCAGCTCACACAGCAATGAGCAGTTCTTC. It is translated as CASSSHSNEQFF.

CDR3 protein: CASSQGGAHGYTF. The CDR3 DNA reads TGTGCCAGCAGCCAAGGGGGAGCCCATGGCTACACCTTC. The V gene is TRBV3-1 (or the pseudogene TRBV3-2), the J gene TRBJ1-2; D call uncertain. V shed 1 base and J shed 6 bases, with 9 bases lying between them. The germline V gene encodes CDR1 LGHDT and CDR2 YNNKEL (reference sequence). The CDR3 sequence is 13 residues long.

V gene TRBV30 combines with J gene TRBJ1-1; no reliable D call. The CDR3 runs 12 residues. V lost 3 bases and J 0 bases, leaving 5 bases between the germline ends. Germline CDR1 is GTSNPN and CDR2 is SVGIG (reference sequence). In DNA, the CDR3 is TGTGCCTGGAGACATCTGAACACTGAAGCTTTCTTT. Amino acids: CAWRHLNTEAFF.

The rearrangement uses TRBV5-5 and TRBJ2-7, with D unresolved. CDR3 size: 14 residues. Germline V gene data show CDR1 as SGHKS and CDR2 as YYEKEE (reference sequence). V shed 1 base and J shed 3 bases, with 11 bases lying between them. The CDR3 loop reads CASSLYRVNYEQYF. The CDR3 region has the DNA TGTGCCAGCAGCTTGTATCGGGTAAACTACGAGCAGTACTTC.

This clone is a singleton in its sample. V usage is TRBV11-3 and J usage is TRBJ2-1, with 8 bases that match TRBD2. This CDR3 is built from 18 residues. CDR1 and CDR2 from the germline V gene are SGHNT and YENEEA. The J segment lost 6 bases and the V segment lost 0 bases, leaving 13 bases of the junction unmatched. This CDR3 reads CASSLDRGSGMPSNEQFF. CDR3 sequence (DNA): TGTGCCAGCAGCTTAGATCGGGGTAGCGGGATGCCGAGCAATGAGCAGTTCTTC.

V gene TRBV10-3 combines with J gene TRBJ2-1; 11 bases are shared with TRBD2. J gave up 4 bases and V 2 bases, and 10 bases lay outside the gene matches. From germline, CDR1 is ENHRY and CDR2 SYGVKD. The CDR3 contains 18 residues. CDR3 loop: CAISEGTSGGRVYNEQFF. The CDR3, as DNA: TGTGCCATCAGTGAGGGGACTAGCGGCGGTAGGGTTTACAATGAGCAGTTCTTC.

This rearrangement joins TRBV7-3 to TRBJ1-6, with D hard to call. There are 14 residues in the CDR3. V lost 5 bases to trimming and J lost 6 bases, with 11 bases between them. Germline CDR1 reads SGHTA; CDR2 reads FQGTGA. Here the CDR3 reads CASSLGSGNSPLHF. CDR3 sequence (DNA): TGTGCCAGCAGCCTAGGATCGGGTAATTCACCCCTCCACTTT.

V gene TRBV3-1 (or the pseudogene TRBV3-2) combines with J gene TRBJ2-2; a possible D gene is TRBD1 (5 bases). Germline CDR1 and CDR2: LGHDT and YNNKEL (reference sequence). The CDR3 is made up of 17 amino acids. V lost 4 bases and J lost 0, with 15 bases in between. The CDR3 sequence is CASSPEVRTSNTGELFF. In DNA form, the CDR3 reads TGTGCCAGCAGCCCAGAGGTTAGGACATCGAACACCGGGGAGCTGTTTTTT.

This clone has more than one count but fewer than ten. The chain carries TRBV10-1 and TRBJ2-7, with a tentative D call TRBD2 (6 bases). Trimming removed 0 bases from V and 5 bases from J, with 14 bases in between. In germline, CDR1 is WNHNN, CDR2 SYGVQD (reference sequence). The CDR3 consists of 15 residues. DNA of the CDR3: TGCGCCAGCAGTGAGTCGACTTGGGGGAGGAACGAGCAGTACTTC. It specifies CASSESTWGRNEQYF.

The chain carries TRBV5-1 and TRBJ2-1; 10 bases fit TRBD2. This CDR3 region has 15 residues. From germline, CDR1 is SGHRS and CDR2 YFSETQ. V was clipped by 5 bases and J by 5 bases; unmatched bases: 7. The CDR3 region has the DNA TGCGCCAGCAGTCCTAGCGGGAGAAACCACAATGAGCAGTTCTTC. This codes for CASSPSGRNHNEQFF. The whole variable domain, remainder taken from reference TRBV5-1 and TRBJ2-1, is KAGVTQTPRYLIKTRGQQVTLSCSPISGHRSVSWYQQTPGQGLQFLFEYFSETQRNKGNFPGRFSGRQFSNSRSEMNVSTLELGDSALYLCASSPSGRNHNEQFFGPGTRLTVL.

This CDR3 reads CASSSSVQGNTEAFF. The CDR3 nucleotides are TGTGCCAGTAGTAGTTCGGTACAGGGGAACACTGAAGCTTTCTTT. The rearrangement links TRBV19 to TRBJ1-1; D is perhaps TRBD1 (6 bases). Germline V gives CDR1 LNHDA, CDR2 SQIVND (reference sequence). V lost 4 bases to trimming and J lost 1 base, with 13 bases between them. The CDR3 length is 15 residues.

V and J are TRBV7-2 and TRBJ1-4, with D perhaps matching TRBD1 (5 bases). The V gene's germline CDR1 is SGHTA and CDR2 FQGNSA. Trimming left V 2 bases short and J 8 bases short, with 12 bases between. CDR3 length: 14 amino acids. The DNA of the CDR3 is TGTGCCAGCAGCTTACTCCAGGGTGGGGAAAAACTGTTTTTT. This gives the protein CASSLLQGGEKLFF.

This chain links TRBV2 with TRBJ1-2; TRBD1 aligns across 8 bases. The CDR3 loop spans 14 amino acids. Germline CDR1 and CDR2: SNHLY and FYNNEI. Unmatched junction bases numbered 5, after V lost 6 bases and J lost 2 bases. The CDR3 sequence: CASRAGGANYGYTF. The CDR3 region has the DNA TGTGCCAGCAGGGCAGGGGGCGCGAACTATGGCTACACCTTC.

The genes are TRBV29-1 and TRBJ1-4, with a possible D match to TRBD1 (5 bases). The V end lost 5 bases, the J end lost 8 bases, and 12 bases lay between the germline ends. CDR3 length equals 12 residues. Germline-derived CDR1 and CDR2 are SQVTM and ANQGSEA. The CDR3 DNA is TGCAGCGTTCGACAGTCGGGCGAAAAACTGTTTTTT. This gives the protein CSVRQSGEKLFF. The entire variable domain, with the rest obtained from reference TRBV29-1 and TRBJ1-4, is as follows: SAVISQKPSRDICQRGTSLTIQCQVDSQVTMMFWYRQQPGQSLTLIATANQGSEATYESGFVIDKFPISRPNLTFSTLTVSNMSPEDSSIYLCSVRQSGEKLFFGSGTQLSVL.

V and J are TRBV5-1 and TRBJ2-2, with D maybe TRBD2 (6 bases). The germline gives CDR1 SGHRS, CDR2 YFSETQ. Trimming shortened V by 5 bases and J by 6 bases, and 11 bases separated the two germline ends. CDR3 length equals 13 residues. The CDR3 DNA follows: TGCGCCAGCAGGGAGGGGCCCGCCGGGGAGCTGTTTTTT. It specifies CASREGPAGELFF.

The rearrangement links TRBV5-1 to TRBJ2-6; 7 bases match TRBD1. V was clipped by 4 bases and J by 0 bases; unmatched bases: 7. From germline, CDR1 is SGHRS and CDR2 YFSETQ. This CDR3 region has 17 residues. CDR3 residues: CASSQMGQISGANVLTF. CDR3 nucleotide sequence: TGCGCCAGCAGCCAGATGGGACAGATCTCTGGGGCCAACGTCCTGACTTTC.